This entry lists 29 T cell receptor beta chains sequenced from one sample in a study of shared clonotypes between healthy human individuals. This table comes from immunoSEQ multiplex PCR, and its TCRdb copy is limited to in-frame clones, with some not included. The data contain millions of clones, approximately 92% of them singletons. Source material: naive CD4+ T cells sorted from blood. Stated subset: CD45RA+ positively selected. These receptors were obtained from a man aged 18 to 35 in good health.

Concerning this clone: The sample holds other DNA sequences that translate to the same CDR3. The chain carries TRBV18 and TRBJ1-1; maybe TRBD1 (6 bases). Trimming left V 0 bases short and J 1 base short, with 12 bases between. Germline loops: CDR1 KGHSH, CDR2 LQKENI. This CDR3 has 16 residues. The DNA for the CDR3 is TGTGCCAGCTCACCACCGGGCCAGGGGAAGAACACTGAAGCTTTCTTT. Amino acid sequence: CASSPPGQGKNTEAFF.

The rearrangement joins TRBV5-1 to TRBJ2-7; no definite D call. This CDR3 is 15 amino acids long. The V gene's germline CDR1 is SGHRS and CDR2 YFSETQ. Trimming left V 5 bases short and J 2 bases short, with 17 bases between. The CDR3 DNA sequence: TGCGCCAGCAGTTACACGGGCGAAGAAACCTACGAGCAGTACTTC. This gives the protein CASSYTGEETYEQYF.

Concerning this clone itself: The same CDR3 is also encoded by other DNA sequences in this sample. The chain uses TRBV6-5 and TRBJ1-1; 9 bases agree with TRBD1. V dropped 0 bases and J dropped 5; count of bases not matched to a gene: 4. This CDR3 contains 15 residues. Germline CDR1 MNHEY, CDR2 SVGAGI. CDR3 sequence (DNA): TGTGCCAGCAGTTACTCAGGACAGGGGAGGACTGAAGCTTTCTTT. It specifies CASSYSGQGRTEAFF.

The V call is TRBV7-9, the J call TRBJ1-4; tentative D call: TRBD1 (5 bases). This CDR3 contains 14 residues. Between the trimmed V and J ends, which lost 5 bases and 3 bases, there was a span of 10 bases. Germline values: CDR1 SEHNR, CDR2 FQNEAQ (reference sequence). The CDR3 DNA is TGTGCCAGCAGCAAAAGGGGCCCTAATGAAAAACTGTTTTTT. It encodes CASSKRGPNEKLFF.

Comment on this clone: One end of the junction is discordant with germline, which a read error may explain. The V call is TRBV5-4, the J call TRBJ2-5; 9 bases line up with TRBD1. The CDR3 contains 15 residues. Germline CDR1 SGHNT, CDR2 YYREEE (reference sequence). The CDR3 DNA follows: TGTGCCAGCAGATTGGGACAGGGCCAACAAGAGACCCAGTACTTC. Encoded protein: CASRLGQGQQETQYF.

The chain is built from TRBV12-2 and TRBJ2-1; the table's D gene call, TRBD2, was not cross checked with the DNA. TRBV12-2 is tagged as a pseudogene. CDR3 length: 15 residues. CDR3 sequence (DNA): TGTGCAAGTCGCTTAAAGGGACTTCAGACCAATGAGCAGTTCTTC. Its protein is CASRLKGLQTNEQFF.

The chain employs TRBV5-1 and TRBJ2-7; D gene ambiguous. Trimming left V 4 bases short and J 3 bases short, with 17 bases between. The CDR3 has 15 amino acids. Germline V gene lookup returns CDR1 SGHRS and CDR2 YFSETQ. The CDR3 sequence: CASSHNEWSDYEQYF. CDR3 sequence (DNA): TGCGCCAGCAGCCACAACGAGTGGAGTGACTACGAGCAGTACTTC.

The chain couples TRBV29-1 to TRBJ2-2; TRBD2 matches 7 bases. Trimming took 5 bases from V and 6 from J; bases not matched to a gene: 3. CDR3 size: 12 residues. Germline CDR1 and CDR2: SQVTM and ANQGSEA. CDR3 DNA: TGCAGCGTTTGGGAGGGAGCCGGGGAGCTGTTTTTT. This translates into CSVWEGAGELFF.

With respect to this clone: Other DNA sequences in the sample encode the same CDR3. CDR3 in DNA: TGTGCCAGCAGCCAAGATCGGCTCTATGGCTACACCTTC. This translates into CASSQDRLYGYTF. J is TRBJ1-2 and V is TRBV14; unclear D gene. The CDR3 is made up of 13 amino acids. The V gene lost 0 bases and the J gene lost 4 bases, with 6 bases spanning the gap. Per germline, CDR1 SGHDN and CDR2 FVKESK.

This chain joins TRBV5-6 and TRBJ2-3; the D gene is possibly TRBD2 (6 bases). Trimming pared 4 bases from V and 0 bases from J, leaving 21 bases between. The CDR3 covers 18 residues. From germline, CDR1 is SGHDT and CDR2 YYEEEE. Written as DNA, the CDR3 is TGTGCCAGCAGCGGGCCCCCCGGAGGGCGGGCTAGCACAGATACGCAGTATTTT. Its protein product is CASSGPPGGRASTDTQYF. Full variable domain (rest looked up from reference TRBV5-6 and TRBJ2-3): DAGVTQSPTHLIKTRGQQVTLRCSPKSGHDTVSWYQQALGQGPQFIFQYYEEEERQRGNFPDRFSGHQFPNYSSELNVNALLLGDSALYLCASSGPPGGRASTDTQYFGPGTRLTVL.

The V and J genes are TRBV7-6 and TRBJ2-2; perhaps TRBD1 as D (6 bases). Trimming removed 0 bases from V and 4 bases from J, with 12 bases in between. The V gene's germline CDR1 is SGHVS and CDR2 FNYEAQ. This CDR3 is built from 16 residues. The CDR3 DNA follows: TGTGCCAGCAGCTTAGCAATGGGGGCGGGCACCGGGGAGCTGTTTTTT. It encodes CASSLAMGAGTGELFF.

The rearrangement uses TRBV6-1 and TRBJ1-6; 8 nucleotides line up with TRBD1. There are 12 residues in the CDR3. The ends lost 8 bases at V and 9 bases at J; junction bases unmatched: 3. Germline V gene sequence: CDR1 MNHNS, CDR2 SASEGT. The CDR3, as DNA: TGTGCCAGCCGCAGGGGGCGTTCACCCCTCCACTTT. Protein sequence: CASRRGRSPLHF.

The chain uses TRBV7-9 and TRBJ2-2; D remains ambiguous. Germline lookup yields CDR1 SEHNR and CDR2 FQNEAQ (reference sequence). Trimming pared 3 bases from V and 0 bases from J, leaving 17 bases between. The CDR3 has 18 residues. The CDR3: CASSFASLALANTGELFF. The CDR3 region has the DNA TGTGCCAGCAGCTTCGCCAGCCTTGCCCTCGCGAACACCGGGGAGCTGTTTTTT.

The chain links TRBV5-4 to TRBJ1-5; no clear D. V was cut by 4 bases and J by 5 bases, with 16 bases left in between. This CDR3 region has 15 residues. Germline-derived CDR1 and CDR2 are SGHNT and YYREEE (reference sequence). CDR3 bases: TGTGCCAGCAGCCCTGGGTTGGGTGGGGATCAGCCCCAGCATTTT. Translation: CASSPGLGGDQPQHF.

The gene calls are TRBV5-1 and TRBJ2-1; 9 nucleotides agree with TRBD2. The CDR3 is 14 amino acids. Trimming took 6 bases from V and 9 from J; bases not matched to a gene: 10. The germline V gene encodes CDR1 SGHRS and CDR2 YFSETQ. This CDR3 reads CASNADSGRSEQFF. The CDR3 coding sequence is TGCGCCAGCAATGCTGATAGCGGGAGAAGTGAGCAGTTCTTC.

Regarding this clone: This sample also contains other DNA sequences that code for the same CDR3. The chain joins TRBV20-1 to TRBJ1-1; D not resolved. The V end was cut by 4 bases, the J end by 0 bases, with 0 bases between. The length of the CDR3 is 10 residues. Germline V gives CDR1 DFQATT, CDR2 SNEGSKA (reference sequence). This CDR3 reads CSAMNTEAFF. In nucleotides, the CDR3 is TGCAGTGCTATGAACACTGAAGCTTTCTTT.

The chain employs TRBV30 and TRBJ2-1; unclear D gene. The V end was cut by 3 bases, the J end by 8 bases, with 23 bases between. CDR1 is GTSNPN and CDR2 is SVGIG in the germline V gene (reference sequence). The CDR3 runs 16 residues. The CDR3, as DNA: TGTGCCTGGAGGCCCCCGGTAGGACGGTACTGGGATGAGCAGTTCTTC. It is translated as CAWRPPVGRYWDEQFF.

This chain uses TRBV18 with TRBJ2-7, with 7 bases matching TRBD1. This CDR3 comprises 15 residues. Trimming at V came to 4 bases and at J to 3 bases, leaving 9 bases not matched to a gene. The germline V gene encodes CDR1 KGHSH and CDR2 LQKENI. The CDR3 here is CASSLGQESLYEQYF. The CDR3 DNA reads as TGTGCCAGCTCACTCGGACAGGAGAGTCTCTACGAGCAGTACTTC. Based on the CDR3 plus reference TRBV18 and TRBJ2-7, the full variable domain is NAGVMQNPRHLVRRRGQEARLRCSPMKGHSHVYWYRQLPEEGLKFMVYLQKENIIDESGMPKERFSAEFPKEGPSILRIQQVVRGDSAAYFCASSLGQESLYEQYFGPGTRLTVT.

The CDR3 reads CASSLADRGGTNEKLFF. The CDR3 coding sequence is TGTGCCAGCAGCTTAGCGGACCGGGGGGGAACTAATGAAAAACTGTTTTTT. V gene TRBV7-9 combines with J gene TRBJ1-4; TRBD1 is a possible D gene (5 bases). The CDR3 length is 17 residues. V shed 0 bases and J shed 1 base, with 12 bases lying between them. Looked up from germline, CDR1 is SEHNR and CDR2 is FQNEAQ (reference sequence).

J is TRBJ2-2 and V is TRBV30, with 10 bases matching TRBD2. The CDR3 spans 18 residues. The ends lost 0 bases at V and 4 bases at J; junction bases unmatched: 11. Germline CDR1 reads GTSNPN; CDR2 reads SVGIG (reference sequence). The CDR3 protein is CAWSVVPSGSGGTGELFF. The CDR3 DNA reads as TGTGCCTGGAGTGTAGTACCTAGCGGGAGCGGCGGCACCGGGGAGCTGTTTTTT.

Comments on this clone: The sample holds other DNA sequences that translate to the same CDR3. This chain uses TRBV5-1 with TRBJ2-7, with TRBD1 matching 7 bases. After removal of 4 bases from V and 0 bases from J, the junction contained 4 bases not matched to a gene. CDR3 length equals 14 residues. Germline CDR1 and CDR2: SGHRS and YFSETQ. The CDR3 sequence: CASSATGSSYEQYF. Here the CDR3 DNA reads TGCGCCAGCAGCGCGACAGGGAGCTCCTACGAGCAGTACTTC.

The genes are TRBV18 and TRBJ2-7; D perhaps matches TRBD1 (5 bases). V was shortened by 5 bases and J by 13 bases, with 15 bases between the two germline ends. This CDR3 is 11 amino acids long. Germline assignment: CDR1 KGHSH and CDR2 LQKENI. The CDR3 region has the DNA TGTGCCAGCTCAACCCAGGGTGTTAAATACTTC. Protein: CASSTQGVKYF. Full variable domain (outside the CDR3, taken from reference TRBV18 and TRBJ2-7): NAGVMQNPRHLVRRRGQEARLRCSPMKGHSHVYWYRQLPEEGLKFMVYLQKENIIDESGMPKERFSAEFPKEGPSILRIQQVVRGDSAAYFCASSTQGVKYFGPGTRLTVT.

J is TRBJ1-3 and V is TRBV7-2; no reliable D call. The CDR3 totals 15 residues. The germline V gene has CDR1 SGHTA and CDR2 FQGNSA. Between the trimmed V and J ends, which lost 0 bases and 0 bases, there was a span of 6 bases. The CDR3 spells CASSLAPVSGNTIYF. CDR3 nucleotides: TGTGCCAGCAGCTTAGCTCCGGTCTCTGGAAACACCATATATTTT.

This chain joins TRBV2 and TRBJ1-5; TRBD1 matches 10 bases. Looked up from germline, CDR1 is SNHLY and CDR2 is FYNNEI. J was trimmed by 3 bases and V by 6 bases; bases with no gene match: 5. The length of the CDR3 is 15 residues. CDR3: CASRETGGLNQPQHF. For the CDR3, the DNA is TGTGCCAGCAGAGAGACAGGGGGCCTCAATCAGCCCCAGCATTTT.

This chain connects TRBV18 to TRBJ1-2; possible D gene TRBD1, 5 bases. Trimming shortened V by 4 bases and J by 3 bases, and 6 bases separated the two germline ends. Germline V CDR1 and CDR2: KGHSH, LQKENI. The CDR3 runs 12 residues. DNA of the CDR3: TGTGCCAGCTCACTAGGGGACTATGGCTACACCTTC. This translates into CASSLGDYGYTF. Combining the CDR3 with reference TRBV18 and TRBJ1-2 gives the whole variable domain NAGVMQNPRHLVRRRGQEARLRCSPMKGHSHVYWYRQLPEEGLKFMVYLQKENIIDESGMPKERFSAEFPKEGPSILRIQQVVRGDSAAYFCASSLGDYGYTFGSGTRLTVV.

V usage is TRBV5-6 and J usage is TRBJ1-2, with D unclear. V lost 0 bases, J lost 1 base, and 7 bases lay in between. This CDR3 has 14 residues. CDR1 and CDR2 (germline): SGHDT, YYEEEE. CDR3 in DNA: TGTGCCAGCAGCTTGGGAGGATTTAACTATGGCTACACCTTC. Translation: CASSLGGFNYGYTF.

In this sample, this clone turned up once. The rearrangement joins TRBV18 to TRBJ1-6, with D possibly being TRBD1 (6 bases). Germline CDR1 KGHSH, CDR2 LQKENI. The V gene lost 0 bases and the J gene lost 7 bases, with 10 bases spanning the gap. This CDR3 region has 15 residues. The CDR3, as DNA: TGTGCCAGCTCACCACCGGGGGCCGGCAATTCACCCCTCCACTTT. Protein sequence: CASSPPGAGNSPLHF. The full variable domain, its missing parts supplied by reference TRBV18 and TRBJ1-6, is NAGVMQNPRHLVRRRGQEARLRCSPMKGHSHVYWYRQLPEEGLKFMVYLQKENIIDESGMPKERFSAEFPKEGPSILRIQQVVRGDSAAYFCASSPPGAGNSPLHFGNGTRLTVT.

The chain couples TRBV5-1 to TRBJ2-7; D is tentatively TRBD1 or TRBD2 (6 bases each). The CDR3 consists of 15 residues. V was pared by 5 bases and J by 2 bases, with 17 bases between. Germline values: CDR1 SGHRS, CDR2 YFSETQ. The CDR3 protein is CASSPGGTGAYEQYF. CDR3 in DNA: TGCGCCAGCAGTCCCGGGGGCACCGGCGCCTACGAGCAGTACTTC.

This chain joins TRBV5-1 and TRBJ2-3; 7 bases align to TRBD1. The CDR3 length is 15 residues. V dropped 0 bases and J dropped 4; count of bases not matched to a gene: 5. CDR1 and CDR2 from the germline V gene are SGHRS and YFSETQ. CDR3 bases: TGCGCCAGCAGCTTGGTAGGGGGCCGCGCAGATACGCAGTATTTT. It encodes CASSLVGGRADTQYF.